Shown below are 9 T cell receptor beta chains from a single sample sequenced in a study of a mutant IDH1 vaccine in newly diagnosed glioma. Profiling relied on immunoSEQ multiplex PCR, and the TCRdb table lists in-frame clones only, not all of them. The data hold about 50,000 clones, with about 92% observed a single time. Time point in this sample: week 35, safety follow-up. Vaccination comprised doses that each held 300 ug of mutant IDH1 20-mer peptide, plus topical imiquimod. Antigens for these TCRs are unknown. Specimen: PBMCs, collected from a glioma patient whose treatment included an IDH1 peptide vaccine. These receptors all stem from a man aged 50-59 years with glioma.

This clone is a singleton in its sample. The V call is TRBV5-4, the J call TRBJ2-6; TRBD1 matches 8 bases. This CDR3 is built from 16 residues. J gave up 4 bases and V 0 bases, and 3 bases lay outside the gene matches. CDR1 and CDR2 (germline): SGHNT, YYREEE (reference sequence). Here the CDR3 DNA reads TGTGCCAGCAGCTTGGTGGACAGGGCCGGGGCCAACGTCCTGACTTTC. It codes for CASSLVDRAGANVLTF.

The rearrangement joins TRBV5-8 to TRBJ2-1; TRBD2 matches at 16 bases. Germline V CDR1 and CDR2: SGHTS, YDEGEE. V trimming: 5 bases; J trimming: 10 bases; junction bases outside the gene matches: 9. This CDR3 has 16 residues. CDR3: CASRPGLAGGPGEQFF. Here the CDR3 DNA reads TGTGCCAGCAGGCCGGGACTAGCGGGAGGGCCCGGCGAGCAGTTCTTC.

The CDR3 DNA follows: TGTGCCAGTACTCCCACCGAAATCTCTGGAAACACCATATATTTT. This codes for CASTPTEISGNTIYF. The V gene is TRBV19, the J gene TRBJ1-3; unclear D gene. Trimming left V 7 bases short and J 0 bases short, with 13 bases between. The CDR3 has 15 residues. Germline V gene lookup returns CDR1 LNHDA and CDR2 SQIVND (reference sequence).

V and J are TRBV5-4 and TRBJ1-6; D is unresolved. The CDR3 is 14 residues long. The V and J ends lost 0 bases and 2 bases respectively, with 3 bases between them. The germline gives CDR1 SGHNT, CDR2 YYREEE (reference sequence). CDR3 DNA sequence: TGTGCCAGCAGCTTGGACACCTATAATTCACCCCTCCACTTT. This encodes CASSLDTYNSPLHF.

This chain links TRBV5-5 with TRBJ2-5; 8 bases agree with TRBD2. V shed 4 bases and J 4 bases; nucleotides not matched to a gene: 3. CDR3 length equals 13 residues. Germline assignment: CDR1 SGHKS and CDR2 YYEKEE (reference sequence). The CDR3 is CASSPGGGETQYF. In DNA, the CDR3 is TGTGCCAGCAGCCCCGGGGGGGGAGAGACCCAGTACTTC.

This sequence joins TRBV28 and TRBJ2-7, with a possible D match to TRBD2 (5 bases). With 2 bases removed from V and 1 base from J, the gap between germline ends came to 15 bases. Germline CDR1 MDHEN, CDR2 SYDVKM. The CDR3 length is 16 residues. The CDR3 protein is CASSLMTGVRSYEQYF. CDR3 coding DNA: TGTGCCAGCAGTTTAATGACCGGGGTGCGATCCTACGAGCAGTACTTC.

This sequence joins TRBV5-6 and TRBJ2-7, with D uncertain. This CDR3 is built from 15 residues. V lost 0 bases, J lost 3 bases, and 13 bases lay in between. CDR1 is SGHDT, CDR2 YYEEEE, per germline. CDR3 protein: CASSLDPDALYEQYF. CDR3 DNA sequence: TGTGCCAGCAGCTTGGACCCCGATGCTCTCTACGAGCAGTACTTC.

The rearrangement uses TRBV4-2 and TRBJ1-4; TRBD1 matches 7 bases. This CDR3 has 16 residues. The V gene's germline CDR1 is LGHNA and CDR2 YNFKEQ. The V segment lost 1 base and the J segment 3 bases; nucleotides outside the gene matches: 5. CDR3 sequence (DNA): TGTGCCAGCAGCCAAGTTAGGGACAGTCCTAATGAAAAACTGTTTTTT. Translating gives CASSQVRDSPNEKLFF.

The chain is built from TRBV6-5 and TRBJ2-1; 12 bases match TRBD2. There are 14 residues in the CDR3. Germline CDR1 reads MNHEY; CDR2 reads SVGAGI. The junction had 5 bases not matched to a gene; V was cut back by 6 bases and J by 8 bases. CDR3 DNA sequence: TGTGCCAGCAGCCTAGCGGGAGGGAGGGATGAGCAGTTCTTC. Its protein is CASSLAGGRDEQFF.